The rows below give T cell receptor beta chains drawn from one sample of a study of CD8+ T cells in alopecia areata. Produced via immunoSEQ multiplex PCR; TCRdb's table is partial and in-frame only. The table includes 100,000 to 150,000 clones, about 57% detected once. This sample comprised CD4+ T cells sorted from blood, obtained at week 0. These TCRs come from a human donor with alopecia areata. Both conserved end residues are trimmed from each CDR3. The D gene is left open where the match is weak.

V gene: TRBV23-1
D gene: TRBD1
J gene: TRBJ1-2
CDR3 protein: ASSQSIVGTGGDYGYT

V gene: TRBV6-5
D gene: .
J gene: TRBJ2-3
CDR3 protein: ASGLWGTDTQY

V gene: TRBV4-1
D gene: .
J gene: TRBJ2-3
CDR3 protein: ASSQEARGTDTQY

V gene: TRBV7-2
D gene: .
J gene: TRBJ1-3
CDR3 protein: ASSLAPAPGNTIY

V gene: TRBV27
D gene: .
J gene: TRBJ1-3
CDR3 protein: ASSYDRDTSGNTIY

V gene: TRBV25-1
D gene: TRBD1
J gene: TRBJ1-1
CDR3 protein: ASSGQGGSEAF

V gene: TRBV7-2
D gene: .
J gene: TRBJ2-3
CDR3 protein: ASSLSGSTDTQY

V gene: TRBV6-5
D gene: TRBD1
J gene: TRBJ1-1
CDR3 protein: ASSGQGNTEAF

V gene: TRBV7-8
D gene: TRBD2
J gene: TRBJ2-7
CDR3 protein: ASSFASGGAATYEQY

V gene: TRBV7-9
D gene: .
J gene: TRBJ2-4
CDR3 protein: ASSLGGNIQY

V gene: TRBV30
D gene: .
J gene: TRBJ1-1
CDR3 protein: AWSVNVLNTEAF

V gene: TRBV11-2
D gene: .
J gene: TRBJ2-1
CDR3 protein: ASSLKLQGPSINEQF

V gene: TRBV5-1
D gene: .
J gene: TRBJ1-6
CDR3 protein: ASSLEPGGGSSPLH

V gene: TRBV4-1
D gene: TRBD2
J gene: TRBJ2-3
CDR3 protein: ASAQVRAGGTDTQY

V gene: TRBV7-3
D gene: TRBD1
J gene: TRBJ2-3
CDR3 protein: ASSLDRADTQY

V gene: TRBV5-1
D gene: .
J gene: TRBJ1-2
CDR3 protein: ASSTEVPEDYGYT

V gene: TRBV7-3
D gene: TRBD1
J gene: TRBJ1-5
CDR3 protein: ASSSRTGSTQPQH

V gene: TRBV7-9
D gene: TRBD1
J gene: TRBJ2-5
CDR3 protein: ASSLEGQGVETQY

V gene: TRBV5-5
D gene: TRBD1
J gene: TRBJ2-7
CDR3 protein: ASSFQGASNEQY

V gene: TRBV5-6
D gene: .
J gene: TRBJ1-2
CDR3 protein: ASSLRYGYT

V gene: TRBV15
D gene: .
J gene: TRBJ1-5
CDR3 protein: ATSMAGPSPQH

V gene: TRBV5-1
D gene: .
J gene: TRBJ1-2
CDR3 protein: ASSLDSEGYGYT

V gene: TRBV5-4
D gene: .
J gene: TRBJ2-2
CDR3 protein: ASSPRRSPGELF

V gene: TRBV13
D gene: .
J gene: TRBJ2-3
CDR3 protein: ASSSTGGGDTQY

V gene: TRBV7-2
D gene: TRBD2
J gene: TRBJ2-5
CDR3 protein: ASSHRLAGNLQETQY

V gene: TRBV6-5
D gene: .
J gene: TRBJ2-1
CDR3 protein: ASSYFPNHAEQF

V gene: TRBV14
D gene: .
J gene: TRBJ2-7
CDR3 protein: ASSQKYEQY

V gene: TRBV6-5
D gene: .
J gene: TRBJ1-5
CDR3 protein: ASSKTFGRNQPQH

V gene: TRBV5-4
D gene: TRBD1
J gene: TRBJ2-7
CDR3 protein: ASSWGTGAEQY

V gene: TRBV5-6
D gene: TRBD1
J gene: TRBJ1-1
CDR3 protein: ASSLIGTEGTEAF

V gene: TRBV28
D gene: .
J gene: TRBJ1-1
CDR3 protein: ASSRTGANTEAF

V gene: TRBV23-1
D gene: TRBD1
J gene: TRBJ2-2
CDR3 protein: ASQQGDGELF

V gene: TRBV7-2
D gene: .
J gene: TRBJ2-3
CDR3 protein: ASSPLSDTQY

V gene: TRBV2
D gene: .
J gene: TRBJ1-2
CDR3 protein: ASRDSRVSGYT

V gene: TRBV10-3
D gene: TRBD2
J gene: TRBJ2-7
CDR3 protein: AISVSNSGGTYEQY

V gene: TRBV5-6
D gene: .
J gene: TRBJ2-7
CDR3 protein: ASSLMGQGRNSYEQY

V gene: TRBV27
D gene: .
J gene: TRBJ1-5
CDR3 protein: ASSKWRDQPQH

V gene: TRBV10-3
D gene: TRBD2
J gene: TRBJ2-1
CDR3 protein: AISAASGVSYNEQF

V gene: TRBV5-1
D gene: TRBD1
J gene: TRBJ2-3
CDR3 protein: ASSLDRGPGDTQY

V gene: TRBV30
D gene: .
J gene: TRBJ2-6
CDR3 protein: AWALGGANVLT

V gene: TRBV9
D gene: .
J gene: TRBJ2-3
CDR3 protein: ASSVASRPTDTQY

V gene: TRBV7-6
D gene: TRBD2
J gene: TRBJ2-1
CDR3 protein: ASSPGRGSYNEQF

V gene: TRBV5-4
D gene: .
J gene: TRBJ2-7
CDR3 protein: ASSAGQAYEQY

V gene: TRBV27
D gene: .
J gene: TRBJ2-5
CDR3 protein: ASSPLAEADNQETQY

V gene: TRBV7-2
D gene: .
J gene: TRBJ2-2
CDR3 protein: ASSLRTTGELF

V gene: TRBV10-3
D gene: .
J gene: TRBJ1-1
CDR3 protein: AISESRDLDTEAF

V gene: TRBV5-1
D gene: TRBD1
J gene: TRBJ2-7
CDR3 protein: ASSSSPGQDYEQY

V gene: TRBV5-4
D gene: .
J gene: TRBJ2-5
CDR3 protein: ASSLEAQETQY

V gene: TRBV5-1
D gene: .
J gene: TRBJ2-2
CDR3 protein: ASSLSDFNTGELF

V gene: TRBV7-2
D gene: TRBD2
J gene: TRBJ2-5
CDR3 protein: ASRSIAGSKETQY

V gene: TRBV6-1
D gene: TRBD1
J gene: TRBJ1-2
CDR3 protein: ASGDRGSTNYGYT

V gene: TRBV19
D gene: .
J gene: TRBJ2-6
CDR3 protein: ASSLHPGANVLT